This is a list of T cell receptor beta chains from one sample in a study of blood T cell repertoires in COVID-19. The repertoire was sequenced with immunoSEQ multiplex PCR; TCRdb's copy has only in-frame clones and lacks some. The sample has about 220,000 clones; around 89% are singletons. Sequenced input: PBMCs or T cells enriched from blood (not recorded which). Receptors originate from a man aged 30 to 39 who had been exposed to COVID-19. Both conserved end residues are part of each CDR3. D genes are given only for firm matches. Only some rows state a clone size, as once, few, many or a class for expanded clones.

V	size	D	J	CDR3	DNA
TRBV5-1	.	.	TRBJ2-2	CASSLGGRLNTGELFF	TGCGCCAGCAGCTTGGGGGGCAGATTGAACACCGGGGAGCTGTTTTTT
TRBV9	.	TRBD1	TRBJ2-1	CASSFKGQGRDEQFF	TGTGCCAGCAGCTTCAAGGGACAGGGACGGGATGAGCAGTTCTTC
TRBV2	.	TRBD2	TRBJ2-5	CAAGGEETQYF	TGTGCCGCGGGGGGAGAAGAGACCCAGTACTTC
TRBV29-1	.	.	TRBJ1-3	CSVGDTLGNTIYF	TGCAGCGTCGGGGACACGCTCGGAAACACCATATATTTT
TRBV6-1	.	.	TRBJ1-1	CASSETSAETF	TGTGCCAGCAGTGAAACCTCGGCGGAAACCTTT
TRBV7-9	.	TRBD1	TRBJ1-4	CASSAGTGTEKLFF	TGTGCCAGCAGCGCCGGGACAGGAACTGAAAAACTGTTTTTT
TRBV19	.	.	TRBJ1-5	CASKIDRAYSNQPQHF	TGTGCCAGTAAAATAGACCGAGCTTATAGCAATCAGCCCCAGCATTTT
TRBV5-1	.	.	TRBJ2-1	CASSPLVLVPREQFF	TGCGCCAGCAGCCCCCTGGTCTTGGTTCCGCGAGAGCAGTTCTTC
TRBV11-2	few	.	TRBJ1-6	CASSGRRWTDNNSPLHF	TGTGCCAGCAGCGGCAGACGCTGGACAGACAATAATTCACCCCTCCACTTT
TRBV15	.	TRBD1	TRBJ1-1	CATSLTGWNTEAFF	TGTGCCACCAGCTTGACAGGGTGGAACACTGAAGCTTTCTTT
TRBV2	.	.	TRBJ2-3	CASTFAGTHSTDTQYF	TGTGCCAGCACGTTTGCGGGGACCCATAGCACAGATACGCAGTATTTT
TRBV5-5	.	.	TRBJ1-2	CASSLDRPPYGYTF	TGTGCCAGCAGCTTGGACAGACCTCCCTATGGCTACACCTTC
TRBV3-1/TRBV3-2	.	.	TRBJ1-1	CASSQLRGTEAFF	TGTGCCAGCAGCCAACTAAGGGGCACTGAAGCTTTCTTT
TRBV19	.	.	TRBJ1-2	CASSTTPNYGYTF	TGTGCCAGTAGTACGACACCTAACTATGGCTACACCTTC
TRBV6-2/TRBV6-3	.	TRBD1	TRBJ2-1	CASSYAGQGHEQFF	TGTGCCAGCAGTTACGCGGGACAGGGCCATGAGCAGTTCTTC
TRBV19	.	.	TRBJ1-6	CASSIVVGGSENSPLHF	TGTGCCAGTAGTATTGTAGTCGGAGGCTCGGAGAATTCACCCCTCCACTTT
TRBV3-1/TRBV3-2	.	TRBD1	TRBJ2-7	CASSHSQGYEQYF	TGTGCCAGCAGCCACTCACAGGGGTACGAGCAGTACTTC